One sample yielded the 5 T cell receptor beta chains listed below, sequenced in a study of metastatic and nonmetastatic thyroid tumors. With MiXCR, TCRdb reprocessed the PCR reads. Among 30,000 to 35,000 clones listed, approximately 19% were seen once. All patients were treatment-naive before thyroid surgery. The source material was blood. All receptors come from a female donor with papillary thyroid cancer or a benign thyroid nodule (not recorded which). Some clones in this sample may be carry-over from other donors' samples.

This clone was observed many times. This rearrangement joins TRBV6-2 or TRBV6-3 to TRBJ1-1; 8 positions agree with TRBD1. Germline CDR1 reads MNHEY; CDR2 reads SVGEGT. V gave up 7 bases and J gave up 8 bases; unmatched junction bases: 9. This CDR3 has 13 amino acids. The CDR3 region is CASTLNRGGEAFF. The DNA for the CDR3 is TGTGCCAGCACCCTGAACAGGGGGGGGGAAGCTTTCTTT.

The sample holds many counts of this clone. The chain couples TRBV7-9 to TRBJ2-2, with 9 bases identical to TRBD2. Per the germline V gene, CDR1 is SEHNR and CDR2 is FQNEAQ (reference sequence). CDR3 length: 20 residues. V dropped 1 base and J dropped 6; count of bases not matched to a gene: 18. The CDR3 DNA reads as TGTGCCAGCAGCTTAGTCGGGACTTGGGCTAGCGGGATAGTCCCCGGGGAGCTGTTTTTT. Its translation is CASSLVGTWASGIVPGELFF.

This clone was detected ten times or more. The CDR3 sequence: CASSKKATSGSHNEQFF. The CDR3 DNA reads TGTGCCAGCAGTAAAAAGGCGACTAGCGGGTCACACAATGAGCAGTTCTTC. The rearrangement joins TRBV27 to TRBJ2-1, with 10 nucleotides matching TRBD2. CDR3 length equals 17 residues. Per germline, CDR1 MNHEY and CDR2 SMNVEV (reference sequence). Trimming took 5 bases from V and 5 from J; bases not matched to a gene: 12.

As to this clone: Other nucleotide sequences in the sample specify the same CDR3. V gene TRBV20-1 combines with J gene TRBJ2-7, with TRBD2 matching 14 bases. Looked up from germline, CDR1 is DFQATT and CDR2 is SNEGSKA (reference sequence). The CDR3 runs 15 residues. V lost 2 bases to trimming and J lost 4 bases; unmatched junction nucleotides: 4. CDR3 protein: CSARSGTSGSYEQYF. CDR3 nucleotides: TGCAGTGCTAGAAGCGGGACTAGCGGGAGTTACGAGCAGTACTTC.

Ten or more counts support this clone. This sequence joins TRBV5-6 and TRBJ2-1; D not certain. V lost 4 bases, J lost 8 bases, and 7 bases lay in between. Germline CDR1 and CDR2: SGHDT and YYEEEE. The CDR3 totals 11 residues. The CDR3 loop is CASSHIDEQFF. CDR3 DNA: TGTGCCAGCAGCCACATCGATGAGCAGTTCTTC.